The source of this T cell receptor beta chain is a study of T cell changes during pregnancy in multiple sclerosis. Data came from immunoSEQ multiplex PCR; TCRdb stores just in-frame clones and leaves some out. The profile shows roughly 42,000 clones, around 89% of them singletons. Trimming removed 5 bases at V and 1 base at J, with 11 bases between. The CDR3 extends over 14 amino acids. CDR1 and CDR2 (germline): MNHEY, SMNVEV (reference sequence). Sequenced here: CD4+ T cells from peripheral blood mononuclear cells, sampled in the first trimester of pregnancy. The rearrangement links TRBV27 to TRBJ2-5, with D perhaps matching TRBD1 (6 bases). This sequence was found in a female donor with multiple sclerosis, enrolled in a pregnancy study. Here the CDR3 reads CASSPYRAQETQYF. CDR3 nucleotide sequence: TGTGCCAGCAGTCCCTACAGGGCCCAAGAGACCCAGTACTTC.